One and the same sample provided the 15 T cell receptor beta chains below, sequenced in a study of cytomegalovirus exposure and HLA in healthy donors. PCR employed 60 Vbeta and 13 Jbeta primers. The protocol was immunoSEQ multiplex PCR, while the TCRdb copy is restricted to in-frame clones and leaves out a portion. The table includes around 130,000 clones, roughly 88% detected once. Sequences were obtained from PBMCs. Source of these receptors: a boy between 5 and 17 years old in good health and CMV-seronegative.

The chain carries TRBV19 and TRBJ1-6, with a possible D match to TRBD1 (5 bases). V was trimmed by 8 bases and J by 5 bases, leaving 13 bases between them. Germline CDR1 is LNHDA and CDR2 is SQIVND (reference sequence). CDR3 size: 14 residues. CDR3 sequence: CASADSDNNSPLHF. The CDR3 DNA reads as TGTGCCAGTGCTGACAGCGACAATAATTCACCCCTCCACTTT.

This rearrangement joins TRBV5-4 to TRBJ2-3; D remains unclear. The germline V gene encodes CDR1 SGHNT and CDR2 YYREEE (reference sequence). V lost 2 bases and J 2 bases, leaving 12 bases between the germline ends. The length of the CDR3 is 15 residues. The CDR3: CASSLSPTDTDTQYF. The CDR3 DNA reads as TGTGCCAGCAGCTTAAGCCCCACTGACACAGATACGCAGTATTTT. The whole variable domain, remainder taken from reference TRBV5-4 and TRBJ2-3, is ETGVTQSPTHLIKTRGQQVTLRCSSQSGHNTVSWYQQALGQGPQFIFQYYREEENGRGNFPPRFSGLQFPNYSSELNVNALELDDSALYLCASSLSPTDTDTQYFGPGTRLTVL.

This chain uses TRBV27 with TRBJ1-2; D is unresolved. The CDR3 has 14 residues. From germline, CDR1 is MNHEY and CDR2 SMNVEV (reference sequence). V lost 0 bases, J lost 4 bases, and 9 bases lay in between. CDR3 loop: CASSLSREAYGYTF. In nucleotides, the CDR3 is TGTGCCAGCAGTTTATCGAGGGAAGCCTATGGCTACACCTTC.

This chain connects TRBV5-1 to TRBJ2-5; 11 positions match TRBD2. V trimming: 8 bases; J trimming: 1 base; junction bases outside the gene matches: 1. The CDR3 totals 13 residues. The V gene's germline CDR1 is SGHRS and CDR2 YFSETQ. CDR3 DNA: TGCGCCAGTAGCGGGAGGGCCCAAGAGACCCAGTACTTC. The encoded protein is CASSGRAQETQYF.

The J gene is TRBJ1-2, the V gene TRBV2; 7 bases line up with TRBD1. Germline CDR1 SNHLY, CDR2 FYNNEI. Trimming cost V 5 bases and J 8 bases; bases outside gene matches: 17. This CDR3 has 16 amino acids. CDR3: CASSRQGLAGGQGYTF. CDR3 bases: TGTGCCAGCAGTCGACAGGGCCTAGCAGGTGGACAAGGCTACACCTTC.

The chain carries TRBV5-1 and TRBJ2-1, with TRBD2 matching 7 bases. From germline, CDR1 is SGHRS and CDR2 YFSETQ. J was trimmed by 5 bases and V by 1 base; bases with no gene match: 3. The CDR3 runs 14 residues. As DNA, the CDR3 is TGCGCCAGCAGCTTGCTAGCGGAAGACAATGAGCAGTTCTTC. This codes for CASSLLAEDNEQFF.

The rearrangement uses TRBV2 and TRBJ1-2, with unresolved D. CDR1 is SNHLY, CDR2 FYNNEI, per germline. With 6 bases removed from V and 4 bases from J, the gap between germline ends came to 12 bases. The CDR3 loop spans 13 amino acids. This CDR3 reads CASRQTVLYGYTF. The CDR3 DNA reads TGTGCCAGCAGGCAAACAGTTCTCTATGGCTACACCTTC.

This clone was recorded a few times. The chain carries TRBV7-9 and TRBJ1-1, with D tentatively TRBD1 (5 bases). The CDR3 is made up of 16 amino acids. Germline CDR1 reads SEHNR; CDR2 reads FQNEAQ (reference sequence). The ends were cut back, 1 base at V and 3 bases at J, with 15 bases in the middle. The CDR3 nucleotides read TGTGCCAGCAGCTTAGGGTCAGGGCGGGGGGACACTGAAGCTTTCTTT. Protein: CASSLGSGRGDTEAFF.

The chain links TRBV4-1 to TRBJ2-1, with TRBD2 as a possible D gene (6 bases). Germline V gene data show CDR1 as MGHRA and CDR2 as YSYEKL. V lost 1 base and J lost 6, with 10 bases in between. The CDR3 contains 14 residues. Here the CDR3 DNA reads TGCGCCAGCAGCCAAGGGGGGGATTCCAATGAGCAGTTCTTC. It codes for CASSQGGDSNEQFF.

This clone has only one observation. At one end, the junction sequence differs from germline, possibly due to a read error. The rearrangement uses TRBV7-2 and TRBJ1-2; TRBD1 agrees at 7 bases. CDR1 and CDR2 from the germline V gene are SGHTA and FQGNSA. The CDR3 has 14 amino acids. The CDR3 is CASSQGVGNYGYPF. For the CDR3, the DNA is TGTGCCAGCAGCCAGGGGGTAGGAAACTATGGCTACCCCTTC.

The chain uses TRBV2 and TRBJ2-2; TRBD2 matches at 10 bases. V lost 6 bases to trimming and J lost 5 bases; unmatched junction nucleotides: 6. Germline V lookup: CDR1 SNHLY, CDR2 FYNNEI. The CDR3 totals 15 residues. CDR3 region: CASRGLAGETGELFF. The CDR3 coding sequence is TGTGCCAGCAGGGGCCTAGCGGGAGAGACCGGGGAGCTGTTTTTT.

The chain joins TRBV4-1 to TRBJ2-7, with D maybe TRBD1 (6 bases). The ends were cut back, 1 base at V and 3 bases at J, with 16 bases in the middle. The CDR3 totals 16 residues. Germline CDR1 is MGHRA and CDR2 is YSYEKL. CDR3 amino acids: CASSQAFPGTNYEQYF. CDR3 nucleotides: TGCGCCAGCAGCCAAGCGTTCCCCGGGACAAACTACGAGCAGTACTTC.

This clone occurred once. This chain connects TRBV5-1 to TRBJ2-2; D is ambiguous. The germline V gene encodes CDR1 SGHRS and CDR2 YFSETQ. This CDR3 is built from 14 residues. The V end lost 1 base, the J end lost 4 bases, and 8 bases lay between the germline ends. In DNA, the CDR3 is TGCGCCAGCAGCTTGAGTGAGTCCACCGGGGAGCTGTTTTTT. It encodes CASSLSESTGELFF. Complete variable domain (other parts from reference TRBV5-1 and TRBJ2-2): KAGVTQTPRYLIKTRGQQVTLSCSPISGHRSVSWYQQTPGQGLQFLFEYFSETQRNKGNFPGRFSGRQFSNSRSEMNVSTLELGDSALYLCASSLSESTGELFFGEGSRLTVL.

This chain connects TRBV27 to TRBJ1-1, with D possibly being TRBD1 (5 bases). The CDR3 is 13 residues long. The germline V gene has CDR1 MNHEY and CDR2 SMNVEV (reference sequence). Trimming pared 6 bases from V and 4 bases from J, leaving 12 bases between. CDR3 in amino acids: CASSLRDITEAFF. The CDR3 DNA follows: TGTGCCAGCAGCCTCAGGGATATCACTGAAGCTTTCTTT.

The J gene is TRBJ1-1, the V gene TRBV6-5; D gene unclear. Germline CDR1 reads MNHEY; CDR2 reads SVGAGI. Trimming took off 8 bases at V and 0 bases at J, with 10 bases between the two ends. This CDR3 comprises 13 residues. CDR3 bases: TGTGCCAGCCACCGACATGTGAACACTGAAGCTTTCTTT. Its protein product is CASHRHVNTEAFF.